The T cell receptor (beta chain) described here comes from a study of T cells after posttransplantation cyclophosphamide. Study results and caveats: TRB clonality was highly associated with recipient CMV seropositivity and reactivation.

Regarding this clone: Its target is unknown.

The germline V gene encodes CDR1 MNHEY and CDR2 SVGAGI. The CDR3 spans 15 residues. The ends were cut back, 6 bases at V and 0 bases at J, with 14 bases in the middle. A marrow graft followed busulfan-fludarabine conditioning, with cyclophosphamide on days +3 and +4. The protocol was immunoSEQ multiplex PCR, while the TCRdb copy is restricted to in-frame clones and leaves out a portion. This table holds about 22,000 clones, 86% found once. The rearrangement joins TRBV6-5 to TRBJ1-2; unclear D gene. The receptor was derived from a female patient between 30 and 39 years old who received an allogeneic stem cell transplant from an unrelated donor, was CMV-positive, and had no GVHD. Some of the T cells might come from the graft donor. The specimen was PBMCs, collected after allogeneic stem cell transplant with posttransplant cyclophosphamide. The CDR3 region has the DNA TGTGCCAGCAGGGGAGTGACTCCTGCTAACTATGGCTACACCTTC. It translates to CASRGVTPANYGYTF.